This TCR beta chain was documented in a study of shared clonotypes between healthy human individuals. Measured with immunoSEQ multiplex PCR; TCRdb has only the in-frame clones, and not every one. The repertoire holds some 2,500,000 clones, with over 85% as singletons. CDR3 length equals 15 residues. The germline CDR1 and CDR2 sequences are KGHSH and LQKENI. The ends were cut back, 4 bases at V and 0 bases at J, with 10 bases in the middle. The chain combines TRBV18 with TRBJ1-5; a weak D match, TRBD1 (5 bases). The specimen sequenced was naive CD4+ T cells from PBMCs. Subset meaning: CD45RA+ positively selected. This TCR came from a man between 18 and 35 years old in good health. Some clones in this sample may be carry-over from other donors' samples. The CDR3 bases are TGTGCCAGCTCACGGGACGGGAATAGCAATCAGCCCCAGCATTTT. Protein: CASSRDGNSNQPQHF.